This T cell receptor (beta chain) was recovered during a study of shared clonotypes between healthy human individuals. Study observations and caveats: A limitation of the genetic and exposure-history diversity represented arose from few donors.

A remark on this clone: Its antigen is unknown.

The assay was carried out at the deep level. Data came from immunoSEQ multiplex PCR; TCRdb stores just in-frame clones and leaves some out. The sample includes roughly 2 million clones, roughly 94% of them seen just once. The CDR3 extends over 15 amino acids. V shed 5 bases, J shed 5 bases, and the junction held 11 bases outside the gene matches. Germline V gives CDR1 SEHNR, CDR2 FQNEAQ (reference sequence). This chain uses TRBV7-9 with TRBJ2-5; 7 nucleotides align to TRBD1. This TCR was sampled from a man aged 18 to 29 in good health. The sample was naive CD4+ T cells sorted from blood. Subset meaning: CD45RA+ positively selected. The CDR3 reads CASSATGTVSETQYF. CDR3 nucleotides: TGTGCCAGCAGCGCAACCGGGACAGTTAGCGAGACCCAGTACTTC.